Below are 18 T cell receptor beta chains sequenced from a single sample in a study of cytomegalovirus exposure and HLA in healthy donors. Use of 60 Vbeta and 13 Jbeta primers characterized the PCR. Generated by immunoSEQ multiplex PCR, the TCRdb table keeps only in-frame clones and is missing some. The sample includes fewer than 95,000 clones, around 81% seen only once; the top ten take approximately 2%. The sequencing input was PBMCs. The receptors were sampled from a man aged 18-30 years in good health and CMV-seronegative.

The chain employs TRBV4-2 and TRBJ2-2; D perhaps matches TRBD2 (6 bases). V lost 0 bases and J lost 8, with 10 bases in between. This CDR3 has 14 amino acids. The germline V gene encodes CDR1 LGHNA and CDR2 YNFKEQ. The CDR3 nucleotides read TGTGCCAGCAGCCAAGAGAAGGGAGGAGGGGAGCTGTTTTTT. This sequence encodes CASSQEKGGGELFF.

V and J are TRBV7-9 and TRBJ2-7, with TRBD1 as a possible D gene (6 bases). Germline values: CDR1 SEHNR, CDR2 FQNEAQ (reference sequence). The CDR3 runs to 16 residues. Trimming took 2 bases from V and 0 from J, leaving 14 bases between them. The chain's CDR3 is CASSLSAGATSYEQYF. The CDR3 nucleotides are TGTGCCAGCAGCTTATCAGCAGGGGCGACCTCCTACGAGCAGTACTTC.

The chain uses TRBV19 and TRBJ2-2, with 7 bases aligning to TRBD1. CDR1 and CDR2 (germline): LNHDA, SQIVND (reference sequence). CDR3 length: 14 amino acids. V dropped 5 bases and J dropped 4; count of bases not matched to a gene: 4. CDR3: CASSGQATTGELFF. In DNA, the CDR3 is TGTGCCAGTAGTGGACAGGCTACCACCGGGGAGCTGTTTTTT.

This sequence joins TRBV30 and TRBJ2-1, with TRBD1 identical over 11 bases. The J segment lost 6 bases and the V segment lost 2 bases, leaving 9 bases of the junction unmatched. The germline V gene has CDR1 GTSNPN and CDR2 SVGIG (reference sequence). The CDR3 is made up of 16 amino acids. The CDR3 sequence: CAWSRDRGKGVNEQFF. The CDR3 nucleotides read TGTGCCTGGAGTCGGGACAGGGGGAAAGGGGTCAATGAGCAGTTCTTC.

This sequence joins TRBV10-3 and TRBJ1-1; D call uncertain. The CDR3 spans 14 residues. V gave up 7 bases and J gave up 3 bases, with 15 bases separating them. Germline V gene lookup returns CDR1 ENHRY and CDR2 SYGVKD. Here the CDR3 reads CAITGSGPDTEAFF. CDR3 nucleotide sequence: TGTGCCATCACGGGAAGCGGACCGGACACTGAAGCTTTCTTT.

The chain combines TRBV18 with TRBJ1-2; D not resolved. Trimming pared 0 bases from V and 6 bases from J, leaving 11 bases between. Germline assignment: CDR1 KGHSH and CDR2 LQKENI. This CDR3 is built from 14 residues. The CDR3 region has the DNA TGTGCCAGCTCACCACCGGGCCCGTGGAATGGCTACACCTTC. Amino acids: CASSPPGPWNGYTF.

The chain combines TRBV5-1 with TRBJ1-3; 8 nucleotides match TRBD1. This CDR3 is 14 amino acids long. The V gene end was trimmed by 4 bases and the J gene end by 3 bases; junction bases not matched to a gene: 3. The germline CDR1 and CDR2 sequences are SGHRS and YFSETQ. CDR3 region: CASSQTGGGNTIYF. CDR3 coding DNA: TGCGCCAGCAGCCAAACAGGGGGTGGAAACACCATATATTTT.

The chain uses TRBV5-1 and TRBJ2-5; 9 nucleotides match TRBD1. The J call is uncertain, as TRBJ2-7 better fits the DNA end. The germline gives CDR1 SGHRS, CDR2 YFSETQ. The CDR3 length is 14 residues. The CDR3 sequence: CASSRQGGAYEQYF. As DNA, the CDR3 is TGCGCCAGCAGCAGACAGGGGGGAGCCTACGAGCAGTACTTC.

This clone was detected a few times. CDR3 sequence: CASKGQGYNSPLHF. As DNA, the CDR3 is TGTGCCAGTAAGGGACAGGGGTATAATTCACCCCTCCACTTT. The genes are TRBV19 and TRBJ1-6, with TRBD1 identical over 10 bases. Germline V gene sequence: CDR1 LNHDA, CDR2 SQIVND (reference sequence). There are 14 residues in the CDR3. V was pared by 7 bases and J by 4 bases, with 1 base of the junction left unmatched.

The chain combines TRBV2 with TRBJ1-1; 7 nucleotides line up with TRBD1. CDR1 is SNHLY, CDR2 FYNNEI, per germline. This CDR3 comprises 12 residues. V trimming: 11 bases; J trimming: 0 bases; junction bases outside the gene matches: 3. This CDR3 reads CARGGLNTEAFF. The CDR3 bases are TGTGCCCGAGGGGGCCTGAACACTGAAGCTTTCTTT.

The CDR3 DNA reads as TGTGCCAGCAGCCCCCGAAGCGGGGGGGTCTACGAGCAGTACTTC. This translates into CASSPRSGGVYEQYF. The chain links TRBV9 to TRBJ2-7; the match to TRBD2 covers 10 bases. With V trimmed by 4 bases and J by 3 bases, 7 bases remained unmatched. CDR1 SGDLS and CDR2 YYNGEE come from the germline V gene. The CDR3 extends over 15 amino acids.

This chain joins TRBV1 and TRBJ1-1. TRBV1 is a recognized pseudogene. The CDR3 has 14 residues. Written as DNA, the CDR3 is TGCACCAGCAGCCAAGATCTTGTCTACACTGAAGCTTTCTTT. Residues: CTSSQDLVYTEAFF.

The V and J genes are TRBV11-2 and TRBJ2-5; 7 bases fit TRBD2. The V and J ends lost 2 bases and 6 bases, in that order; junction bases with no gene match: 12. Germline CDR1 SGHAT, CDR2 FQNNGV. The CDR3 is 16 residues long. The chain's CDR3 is CASSLTPKTSMQTQYF. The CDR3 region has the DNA TGTGCCAGCAGCTTAACTCCCAAGACTAGCATGCAGACCCAGTACTTC.

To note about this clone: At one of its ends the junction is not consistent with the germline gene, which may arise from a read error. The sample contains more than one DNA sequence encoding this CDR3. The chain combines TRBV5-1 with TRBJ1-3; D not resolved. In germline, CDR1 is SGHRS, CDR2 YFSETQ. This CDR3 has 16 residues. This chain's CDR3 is CASSLGRANSGNTIYF. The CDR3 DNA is TGTGCCAGCAGCTTGGGGAGGGCCAACTCTGGAAACACCATATATTTT.

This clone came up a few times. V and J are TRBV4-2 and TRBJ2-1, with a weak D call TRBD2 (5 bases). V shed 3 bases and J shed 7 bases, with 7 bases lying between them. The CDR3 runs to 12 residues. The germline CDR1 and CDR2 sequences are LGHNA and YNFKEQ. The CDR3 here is CASSQGENEQFF. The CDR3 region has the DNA TGTGCCAGCAGCCAGGGAGAAAATGAGCAGTTCTTC.

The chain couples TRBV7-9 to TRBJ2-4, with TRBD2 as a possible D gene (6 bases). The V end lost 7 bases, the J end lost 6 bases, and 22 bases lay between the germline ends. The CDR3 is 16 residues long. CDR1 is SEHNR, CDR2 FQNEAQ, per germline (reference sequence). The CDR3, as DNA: TGTGCCAGCACGAAAACGAAAGGGCAGGGAGGAAACATTCAGTACTTC. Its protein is CASTKTKGQGGNIQYF.

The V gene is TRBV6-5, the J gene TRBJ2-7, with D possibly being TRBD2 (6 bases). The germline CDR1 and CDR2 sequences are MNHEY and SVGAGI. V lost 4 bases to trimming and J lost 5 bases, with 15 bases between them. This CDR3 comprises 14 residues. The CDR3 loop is CASSSPGVSHEQYF. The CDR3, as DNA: TGTGCCAGCAGTTCCCCGGGAGTGTCCCACGAGCAGTACTTC.

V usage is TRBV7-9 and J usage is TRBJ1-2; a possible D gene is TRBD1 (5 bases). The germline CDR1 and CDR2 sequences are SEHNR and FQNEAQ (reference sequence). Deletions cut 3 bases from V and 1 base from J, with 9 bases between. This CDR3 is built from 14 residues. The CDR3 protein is CASSLAGNNYGYTF. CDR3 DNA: TGTGCCAGCAGCTTGGCAGGGAATAACTATGGCTACACCTTC.